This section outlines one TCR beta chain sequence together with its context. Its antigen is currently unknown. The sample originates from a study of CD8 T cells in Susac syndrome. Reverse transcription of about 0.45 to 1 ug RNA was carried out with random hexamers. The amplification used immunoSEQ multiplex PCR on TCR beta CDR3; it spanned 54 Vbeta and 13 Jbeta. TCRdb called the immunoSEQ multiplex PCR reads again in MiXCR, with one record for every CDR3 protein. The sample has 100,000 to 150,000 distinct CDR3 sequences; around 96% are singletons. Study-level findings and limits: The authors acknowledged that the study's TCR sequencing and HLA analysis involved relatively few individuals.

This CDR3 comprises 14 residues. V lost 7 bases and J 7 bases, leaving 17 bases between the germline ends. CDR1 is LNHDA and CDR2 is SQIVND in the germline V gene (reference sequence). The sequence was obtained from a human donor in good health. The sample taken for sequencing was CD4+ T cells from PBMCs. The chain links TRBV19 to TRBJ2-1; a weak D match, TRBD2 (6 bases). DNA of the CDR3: TGTGCCAGTACCAGACTAGACGGAATGAATGAGCAGTTCTTC. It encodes CASTRLDGMNEQFF. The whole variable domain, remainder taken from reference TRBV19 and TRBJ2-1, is DGGITQSPKYLFRKEGQNVTLSCEQNLNHDAMYWYRQDPGQGLRLIYYSQIVNDFQKGDIAEGYSVSREKKESFPLTVTSAQKNPTAFYLCASTRLDGMNEQFFGPGTRLTVL.